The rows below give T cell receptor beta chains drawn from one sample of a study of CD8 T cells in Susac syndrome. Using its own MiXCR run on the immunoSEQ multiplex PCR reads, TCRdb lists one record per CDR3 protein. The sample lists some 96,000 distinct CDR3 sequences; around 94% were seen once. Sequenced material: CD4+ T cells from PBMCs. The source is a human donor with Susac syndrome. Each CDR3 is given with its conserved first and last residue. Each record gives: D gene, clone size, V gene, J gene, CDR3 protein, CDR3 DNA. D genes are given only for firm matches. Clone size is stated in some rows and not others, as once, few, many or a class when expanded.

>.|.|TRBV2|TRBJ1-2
CASSEARVSYGYTF
TGTGCCAGCAGTGAAGCGCGGGTCAGCTATGGCTACACCTTC
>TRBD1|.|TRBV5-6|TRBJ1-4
CASSSDRGRNEKLFF
TGTGCCAGCAGCTCCGACAGGGGACGAAATGAAAAACTGTTTTTT
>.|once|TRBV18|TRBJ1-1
CATRTVNTEAFF
TGTGCCACCCGTACAGTGAACACTGAAGCTTTCTTT
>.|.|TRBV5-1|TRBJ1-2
CASSVDGINYGYTF
TGCGCCAGCAGTGTTGACGGTATAAACTATGGCTACACCTTC
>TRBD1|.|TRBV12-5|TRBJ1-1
CASGLGRTGGRGTEAFF
TGTGCTAGTGGTTTGGGCCGGACAGGGGGCCGGGGCACTGAAGCTTTCTTT
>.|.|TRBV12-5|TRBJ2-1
CASGRDTSSYNEQFF
TGTGCTAGTGGCCGAGACACGAGCTCCTACAATGAGCAGTTCTTC
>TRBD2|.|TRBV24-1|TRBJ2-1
CATSDRTSGGLSYNEQFF
TGTGCCACCAGTGACCGGACTAGCGGGGGTCTCTCCTACAATGAGCAGTTCTTC
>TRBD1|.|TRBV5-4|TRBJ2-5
CASSPADRGRETQYF
TGTGCCAGCAGCCCCGCCGACAGGGGAAGAGAGACCCAGTACTTC
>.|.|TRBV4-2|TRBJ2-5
CASSQDQGRGGQETQYF
TGTGCCAGCAGCCAAGATCAAGGCAGGGGAGGCCAAGAGACCCAGTACTTC
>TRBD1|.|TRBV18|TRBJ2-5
CASSPSGGQETQYF
TGTGCCAGCTCACCTTCAGGGGGTCAAGAGACCCAGTACTTC